The present entry profiles one T cell receptor beta chain with its context. The sample is drawn from a study of blood T cells in healthy people across ages. CDR3 size: 14 residues. CDR1 and CDR2 from the germline V gene are MNHEY and SVGEGT. V lost 6 bases and J 1 base, leaving 11 bases between the germline ends. A J-beta primer mix and a sample-barcoded 5' primer were used in a second PCR of about 6 to 12 cycles. Each TCR beta cDNA got a 12-nucleotide random molecular identifier. Paired-end reads containing CDR3 totaled no fewer than 2.5 million for each sample. TCRdb processed the 5' RACE reads anew with MiXCR; each CDR3 protein has one entry. The data show 1.4 million or so distinct CDR3 sequences, under 55% seen once. Isolation per sample recovered at least 7 million PBMCs. Total RNA, at least 6 micrograms per sample, came from PBMCs.

This TCR was sampled from a woman younger than 35 in good health. The rearrangement links TRBV6-2 or TRBV6-3 to TRBJ2-3, with D perhaps TRBD2 (6 bases). What was sequenced was blood. This CDR3 is CASRKRAGTDTQYF. The DNA for the CDR3 is TGTGCCAGCAGGAAGCGGGCTGGCACAGATACGCAGTATTTT.